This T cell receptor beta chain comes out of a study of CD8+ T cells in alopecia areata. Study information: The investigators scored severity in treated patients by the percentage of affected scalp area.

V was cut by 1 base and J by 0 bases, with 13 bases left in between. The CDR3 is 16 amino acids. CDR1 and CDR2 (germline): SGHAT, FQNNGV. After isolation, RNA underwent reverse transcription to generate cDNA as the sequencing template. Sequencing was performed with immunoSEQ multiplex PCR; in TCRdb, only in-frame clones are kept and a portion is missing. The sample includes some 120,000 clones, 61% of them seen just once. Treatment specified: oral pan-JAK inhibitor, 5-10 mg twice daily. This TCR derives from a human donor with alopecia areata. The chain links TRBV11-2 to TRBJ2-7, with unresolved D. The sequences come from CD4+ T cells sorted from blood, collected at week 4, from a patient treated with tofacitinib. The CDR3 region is CASSLVEADRSYEQYF. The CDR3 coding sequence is TGTGCCAGCAGCTTAGTCGAGGCGGATCGCTCCTACGAGCAGTACTTC.